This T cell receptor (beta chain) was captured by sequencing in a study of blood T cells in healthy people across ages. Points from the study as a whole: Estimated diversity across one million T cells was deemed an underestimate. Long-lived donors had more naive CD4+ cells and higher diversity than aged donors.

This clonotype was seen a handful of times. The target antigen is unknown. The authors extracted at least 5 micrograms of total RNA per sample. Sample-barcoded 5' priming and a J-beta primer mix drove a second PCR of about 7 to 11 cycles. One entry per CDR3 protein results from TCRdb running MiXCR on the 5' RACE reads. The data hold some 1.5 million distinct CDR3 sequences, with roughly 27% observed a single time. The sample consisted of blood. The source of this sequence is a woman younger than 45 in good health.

The CDR3 DNA follows: TGCAGTGCTAGAGAAGCGGGAGGTGCCTACGAGCAGTACTTC. Its translation: CSAREAGGAYEQYF. V gene TRBV20-1 combines with J gene TRBJ2-7, with 9 bases that match TRBD2. With 0 bases clipped from V and 2 bases from J, the junction kept 2 bases outside the gene matches. CDR3 length: 14 amino acids. Germline values: CDR1 DFQATT, CDR2 SNEGSKA (reference sequence).